A selection of T cell receptor beta chains follows, all from one sample in a study of T-cell memory formation after mild COVID-19. TCRdb re-called the 5' RACE reads with MiXCR, one entry per CDR3 protein. The data hold about 340,000 distinct CDR3 sequences, with around 21% observed a single time. The material sequenced was PBMCs or a T cell subset sorted from them (not recorded which). These receptors originate from an adult woman who had mild COVID-19 (a few samples of this study predate the infection). Cell type and time point are not known. The CDR3 runs from the conserved cysteine through the conserved F or W. D genes are given only for firm matches. Clone size, where shown, is once, few, many, or a class for clones that have expanded.

>TRBD2|TRBV7-2|TRBJ2-3|few
CASSFYGTMGDTQYF
TGTGCCAGCAGCTTTTACGGGACTATGGGAGATACGCAGTATTTT
>TRBD2|TRBV29-1|TRBJ2-5|few
CSVVGDYRRGETQYF
TGCAGCGTTGTAGGTGACTACAGGCGGGGGGAGACCCAGTACTTC
>-|TRBV5-1|TRBJ2-1|many
CASSLDGNLGNEQFF
TGCGCCAGCAGCTTGGACGGGAACCTTGGCAATGAGCAGTTCTTC
>-|TRBV5-6|TRBJ1-4|-
CASSLDRTVSF
TGTGCCAGCAGCTTGGACAGGACCGTCAGTTTT
>TRBD2|TRBV12-3/TRBV12-4|TRBJ2-3|-
CASSPGLAGRPGTDTQYF
TGTGCCAGCAGCCCGGGACTAGCGGGACGCCCCGGCACAGATACGCAGTATTTT
>-|TRBV10-3|TRBJ1-6|-
CAISDPGAVGSNSPLHF
TGTGCCATCAGTGACCCCGGGGCAGTCGGAAGTAATTCACCCCTCCACTTT
>TRBD2|TRBV14|TRBJ2-5|-
CASSQGRGSSQETQYF
TGTGCCAGCAGCCAAGGGCGGGGGTCGAGCCAAGAGACCCAGTACTTC
>TRBD1|TRBV5-4|TRBJ1-1|-
CASSQDRAYSLNTEAFF
TGTGCCAGCAGCCAGGACAGGGCTTATTCCTTGAACACTGAAGCTTTCTTT
>-|TRBV5-1|TRBJ2-7|-
CASSLVESYEQYF
TGCGCCAGCAGCTTGGTAGAATCCTACGAGCAGTACTTC
>TRBD1|TRBV2|TRBJ1-4|-
CASNTLDRQNEKLFF
TGTGCCAGCAATACACTGGACAGGCAAAATGAAAAACTGTTTTTT
>TRBD2|TRBV10-3|TRBJ2-1|few
CAISEEVGRPGAYNEQFF
TGTGCCATCAGTGAGGAGGTCGGGAGGCCGGGGGCCTACAATGAGCAGTTCTTC
>TRBD1|TRBV10-3|TRBJ1-1|-
CATSSRSGGQGRITEAFF
TGTGCCACAAGCTCTCGCTCGGGCGGACAGGGGCGAATCACTGAAGCTTTCTTT
>-|TRBV12-3/TRBV12-4|TRBJ2-3|-
CASSLQGFADTQYF
TGTGCCAGCAGTTTACAGGGGTTTGCAGATACGCAGTATTTT
>TRBD2|TRBV9|TRBJ2-7|few
CASSVGGRVYEQYF
TGTGCCAGCAGCGTTGGCGGGAGAGTGTACGAGCAGTACTTC
>-|TRBV2|TRBJ2-2|few
CASRTEGTGELFF
TGTGCCAGTCGGACAGAAGGCACCGGGGAGCTGTTTTTT
>TRBD2|TRBV5-1|TRBJ2-1|few
CASSFTSGGSYNEQFF
TGCGCCAGCAGCTTCACTAGCGGGGGGTCTTACAATGAGCAGTTCTTC
>-|TRBV12-3/TRBV12-4|TRBJ1-2|-
CASTLGGADGYTF
TGTGCCAGCACCCTGGGGGGGGCTGACGGCTACACCTTC
>-|TRBV30|TRBJ2-1|-
CAWSEVGTPQFF
TGTGCCTGGAGTGAGGTGGGGACCCCTCAGTTCTTC
>-|TRBV9|TRBJ2-3|-
CASSVASDPSADTQYF
TGTGCCAGCAGCGTAGCTTCGGACCCGAGTGCAGATACGCAGTATTTT
>-|TRBV15|TRBJ2-1|few
CATSSRGVADEQFF
TGTGCCACCAGCTCGAGGGGGGTAGCGGATGAGCAGTTCTTC
>-|TRBV12-3/TRBV12-4|TRBJ2-7|few
CASRLGGVEQYF
TGTGCCAGCCGACTAGGCGGCGTCGAGCAGTACTTC
>-|TRBV9|TRBJ2-7|many
CASSPRTDNSYEQYF
TGTGCCAGCAGCCCCCGGACAGACAACTCCTACGAGCAGTACTTC
>-|TRBV20-1|TRBJ1-2|few
CSARAGTYPEDGYTF
TGCAGTGCTAGAGCGGGGACATACCCGGAGGATGGCTACACCTTC
>-|TRBV7-9|TRBJ2-5|-
CASSLVGVRQETQYF
TGTGCCAGCAGCTTAGTCGGGGTACGCCAAGAGACCCAGTACTTC
>TRBD2|TRBV20-1|TRBJ2-3|once
CSAREGLRTDTQYF
TGCAGTGCTAGGGAGGGACTAAGAACAGATACGCAGTATTTT
>-|TRBV7-2|TRBJ2-3|few
CASSLVGDTTDTQYF
TGTGCCAGCAGCTTAGTCGGGGACACCACAGATACGCAGTATTTT
>-|TRBV7-9|TRBJ2-3|few
CAQNGGDTQYF
TGTGCCCAGAATGGGGGTGATACGCAGTATTTT
>TRBD2|TRBV5-1|TRBJ2-1|-
CASSLGPSGGNEQFF
TGCGCCAGCAGCTTAGGCCCCAGCGGGGGCAATGAGCAGTTCTTC
>-|TRBV7-9|TRBJ2-7|many
CASSGGPGYEQYF
TGTGCCAGCAGCGGGGGACCCGGCTACGAGCAGTACTTC
>TRBD1|TRBV20-1|TRBJ1-2|-
CSAPPGTAYGYTF
TGCAGTGCACCGCCCGGGACAGCCTATGGCTACACCTTC
>TRBD1|TRBV5-6|TRBJ2-1|many
CASSLAGGTDNEQFF
TGTGCCAGCAGCTTGGCAGGGGGCACAGACAATGAGCAGTTCTTC
>-|TRBV5-1|TRBJ2-2|-
CASSGGRGAEELFF
TGCGCCAGCAGCGGGGGCCGGGGGGCAGAGGAGCTGTTTTTT
>-|TRBV7-9|TRBJ2-7|-
CASSSTSLEQYF
TGTGCCAGCAGCTCGACTAGTCTCGAGCAGTACTTC
>-|TRBV12-3/TRBV12-4|TRBJ2-7|many
CASSLVYSYEQYF
TGTGCCAGCAGTTTGGTCTACTCCTACGAGCAGTACTTC
>-|TRBV7-3|TRBJ2-1|-
CASSLTGGDPYNEQFF
TGTGCCAGCAGCTTAACGGGAGGTGACCCCTACAATGAGCAGTTCTTC
>-|TRBV9|TRBJ2-7|-
CASSVGGAGREQYF
TGTGCCAGCAGCGTAGGTGGTGCAGGGCGCGAGCAGTACTTC
>-|TRBV20-1|TRBJ2-1|-
CSAMRLYNEQFF
TGCAGTGCTATGAGGCTGTACAATGAGCAGTTCTTC
>TRBD1|TRBV3-1|TRBJ1-2|many
CASSRGQAANYGYTF
TGTGCCAGCAGCCGCGGACAGGCAGCTAACTATGGCTACACCTTC
>-|TRBV7-3|TRBJ1-6|-
CASSLSTDSPLHF
TGTGCCAGCAGCTTATCTACGGATTCACCCCTCCACTTT
>-|TRBV12-3/TRBV12-4|TRBJ1-5|-
CASSPPFQQSPQHF
TGTGCCAGCAGCCCGCCCTTCCAACAGTCCCCCCAGCATTTT
>-|TRBV15|TRBJ1-1|-
CATSRDRGAGLFAEAFF
TGTGCCACCAGCAGAGACCGGGGGGCAGGGTTATTCGCTGAAGCTTTCTTT
>-|TRBV4-2|TRBJ2-5|-
CASSQGGPLKETQYF
TGTGCCAGCAGCCAAGGGGGCCCCCTGAAAGAGACCCAGTACTTC
>TRBD2|TRBV11-2|TRBJ2-5|few
CASSLSYSGVQETQYF
TGTGCCAGCAGCTTAAGTTATAGCGGGGTCCAAGAGACCCAGTACTTC
>TRBD2|TRBV29-1|TRBJ2-1|few
CSVHRGGGYNEQFF
TGCAGCGTTCACCGGGGCGGGGGATACAATGAGCAGTTCTTC
>-|TRBV5-4|TRBJ1-1|-
CASRMWVRANTEAFF
TGTGCCAGCAGGATGTGGGTCCGGGCGAACACTGAAGCTTTCTTT
>TRBD1|TRBV27|TRBJ2-7|-
CASSLSSTGRREQYF
TGTGCCAGCAGTTTATCCTCGACAGGGAGAAGGGAGCAGTACTTC
>-|TRBV20-1|TRBJ2-7|few
CSARDKEKRIGSEQYF
TGCAGTGCTAGAGATAAGGAGAAGCGGATCGGCTCCGAGCAGTACTTC
>-|TRBV5-6|TRBJ2-7|many
CASSGTGTPYEQYF
TGTGCCAGCAGCGGAACCGGGACGCCCTACGAGCAGTACTTC
>-|TRBV6-5|TRBJ2-7|-
CASTATTYEQYF
TGTGCCAGCACGGCGACAACCTACGAGCAGTACTTC
>TRBD1|TRBV12-3/TRBV12-4|TRBJ1-6|few
CASRGGDRRNSPLHF
TGTGCCAGCCGCGGGGGGGACAGACGGAATTCACCCCTCCACTTT
>TRBD2|TRBV24-1|TRBJ2-1|-
CATSDFGGGGINEQFF
TGTGCCACCAGTGATTTTGGCGGGGGAGGTATTAATGAGCAGTTCTTC
>-|TRBV29-1|TRBJ2-3|-
CSVTSRTDTQYF
TGCAGCGTCACATCCCGCACAGATACGCAGTATTTT
>TRBD2|TRBV20-1|TRBJ2-7|-
CSASGTSGDSSYEQYF
TGCAGTGCTAGTGGGACTAGCGGGGATAGCTCCTACGAGCAGTACTTC
>TRBD2|TRBV24-1|TRBJ2-1|-
CATSDPGGSSYNEQFF
TGTGCCACCAGTGACCCGGGGGGGAGCTCCTACAATGAGCAGTTCTTC
>TRBD2|TRBV5-1|TRBJ2-1|few
CASSLGTSVVVEQFF
TGCGCCAGCAGCTTAGGGACTAGCGTAGTAGTAGAGCAGTTCTTC
>TRBD1|TRBV9|TRBJ2-5|few
CASSEGRRGTGSTETQYF
TGTGCCAGCAGCGAGGGTCGCAGGGGGACAGGGTCCACAGAGACCCAGTACTTC